These 3 T cell receptor beta chains originate from one sample sequenced in a study of lymphopenia after photon versus proton radiotherapy. The assay was immunoSEQ multiplex PCR, and TCRdb's table has in-frame clones only and misses some. Altogether about 5,000 clones are present, 85% to 90% being singletons, with the ten largest covering 15% to 20%. The specimen was peripheral blood, collected from a patient treated with photon-based radiotherapy. Receptors originate from a young man with gastric cancer.

The rearrangement uses TRBV6-5 and TRBJ1-1, with D hard to call. Germline loops: CDR1 MNHEY, CDR2 SVGAGI. The CDR3 consists of 11 residues. Deletions cut 6 bases from V and 7 bases from J, with 9 bases between. The DNA of the CDR3 is TGTGCCAGCAGAAAAGGGATTGAAGCTTTCTTT. Translated: CASRKGIEAFF.

V and J are TRBV9 and TRBJ1-2, with 7 bases lining up with TRBD1. Germline V CDR1 and CDR2: SGDLS, YYNGEE. Losses at the gene ends were 4 bases for V and 6 bases for J; bases not matched to a gene: 6. The CDR3 runs 13 residues. DNA for the CDR3: TGTGCCAGCAGCCCGTCGACAGGGAATGGCTACACCTTC. It encodes CASSPSTGNGYTF. The full variable domain, in which reference TRBV9 and TRBJ1-2 provide the parts outside the CDR3, is DSGVTQTPKHLITATGQRVTLRCSPRSGDLSVYWYQQSLDQGLQFLIQYYNGEERAKGNILERFSAQQFPDLHSELNLSSLELGDSALYFCASSPSTGNGYTFGSGTRLTVV.

The rearrangement uses TRBV29-1 and TRBJ1-3; no reliable D call. Germline V gene data show CDR1 as SQVTM and CDR2 as ANQGSEA. V was trimmed by 7 bases and J by 0 bases, leaving 16 bases between them. This CDR3 contains 15 residues. The CDR3 loop is CSEIKETVSGNTIYF. The CDR3 DNA follows: TGCAGCGAAATAAAAGAAACCGTCTCTGGAAACACCATATATTTT.